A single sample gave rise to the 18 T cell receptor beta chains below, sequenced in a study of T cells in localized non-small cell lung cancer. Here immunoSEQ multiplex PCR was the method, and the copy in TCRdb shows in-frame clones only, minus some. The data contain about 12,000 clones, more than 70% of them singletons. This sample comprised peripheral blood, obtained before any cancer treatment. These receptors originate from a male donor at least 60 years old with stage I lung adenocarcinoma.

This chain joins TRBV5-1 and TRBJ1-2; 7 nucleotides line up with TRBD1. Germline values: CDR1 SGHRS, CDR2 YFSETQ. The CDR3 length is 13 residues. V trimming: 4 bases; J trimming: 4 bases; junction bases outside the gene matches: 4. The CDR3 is CASSVRDSYGYTF. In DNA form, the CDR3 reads TGCGCCAGCAGCGTCCGGGACAGCTATGGCTACACCTTC.

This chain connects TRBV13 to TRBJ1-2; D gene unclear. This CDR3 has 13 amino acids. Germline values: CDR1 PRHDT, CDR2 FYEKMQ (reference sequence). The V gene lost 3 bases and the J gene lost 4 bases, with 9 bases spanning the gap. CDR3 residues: CASSLEGPYGYTF. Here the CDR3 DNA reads TGTGCCAGCAGCTTGGAGGGTCCCTATGGCTACACCTTC.

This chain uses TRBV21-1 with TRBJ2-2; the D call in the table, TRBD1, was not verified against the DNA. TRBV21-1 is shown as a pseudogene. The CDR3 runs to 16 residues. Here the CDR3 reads CASTKTGTANTGELFF. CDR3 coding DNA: TGTGCCAGCACCAAAACCGGGACAGCGAACACCGGGGAGCTGTTTTTT.

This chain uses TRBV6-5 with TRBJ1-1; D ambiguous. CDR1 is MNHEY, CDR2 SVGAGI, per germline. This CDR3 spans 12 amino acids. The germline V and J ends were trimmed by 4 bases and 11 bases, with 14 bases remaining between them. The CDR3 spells CASSSLTSGAFF. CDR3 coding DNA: TGTGCCAGCAGTTCCCTTACTTCGGGGGCTTTCTTT.

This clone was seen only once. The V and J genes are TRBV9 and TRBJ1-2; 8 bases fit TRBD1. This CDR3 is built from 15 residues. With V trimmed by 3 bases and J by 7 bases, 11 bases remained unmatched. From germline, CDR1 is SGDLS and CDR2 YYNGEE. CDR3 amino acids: CASSASGGGVRGYTF. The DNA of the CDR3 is TGTGCCAGCAGCGCCTCAGGGGGCGGGGTGCGTGGCTACACCTTC.

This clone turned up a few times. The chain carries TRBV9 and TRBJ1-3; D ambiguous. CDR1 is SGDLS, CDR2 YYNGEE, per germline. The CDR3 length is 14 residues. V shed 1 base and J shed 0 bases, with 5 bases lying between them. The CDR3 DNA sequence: TGTGCCAGCAGCGTAACAAGCTCTGGAAACACCATATATTTT. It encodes CASSVTSSGNTIYF.

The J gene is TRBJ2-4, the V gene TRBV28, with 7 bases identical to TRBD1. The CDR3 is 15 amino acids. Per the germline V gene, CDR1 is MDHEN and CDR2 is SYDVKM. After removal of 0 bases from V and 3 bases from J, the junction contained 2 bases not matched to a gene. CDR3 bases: TGTGCCAGCAGTTTATGGGGGACAGTCAAAAACATTCAGTACTTC. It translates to CASSLWGTVKNIQYF.

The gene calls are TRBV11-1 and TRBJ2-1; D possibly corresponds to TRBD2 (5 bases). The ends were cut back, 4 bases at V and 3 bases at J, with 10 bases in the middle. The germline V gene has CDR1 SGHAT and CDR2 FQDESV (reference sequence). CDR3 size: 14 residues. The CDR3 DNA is TGTGCCAGCAGCTCAGGACTGATCTACAATGAGCAGTTCTTC. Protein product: CASSSGLIYNEQFF.

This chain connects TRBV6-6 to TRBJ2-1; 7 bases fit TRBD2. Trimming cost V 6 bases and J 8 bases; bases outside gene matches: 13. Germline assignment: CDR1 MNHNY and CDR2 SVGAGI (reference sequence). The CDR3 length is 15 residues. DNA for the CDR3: TGTGCCAGCAGCAATAGCGGGTCAAACGGGTATGAGCAGTTCTTC. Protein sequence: CASSNSGSNGYEQFF.

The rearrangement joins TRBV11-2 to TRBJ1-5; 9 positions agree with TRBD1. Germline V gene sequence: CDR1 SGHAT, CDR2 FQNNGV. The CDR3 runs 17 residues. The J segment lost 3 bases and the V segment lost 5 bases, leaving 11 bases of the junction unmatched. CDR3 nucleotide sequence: TGTGCCAGCAGCCCAGGGGGGACAGGGCGTGACAATCAGCCCCAGCATTTT. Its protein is CASSPGGTGRDNQPQHF. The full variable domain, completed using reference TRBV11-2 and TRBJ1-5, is EAGVAQSPRYKIIEKRQSVAFWCNPISGHATLYWYQQILGQGPKLLIQFQNNGVVDDSQLPKDRFSAERLKGVDSTLKIQPAKLEDSAVYLCASSPGGTGRDNQPQHFGDGTRLSIL.

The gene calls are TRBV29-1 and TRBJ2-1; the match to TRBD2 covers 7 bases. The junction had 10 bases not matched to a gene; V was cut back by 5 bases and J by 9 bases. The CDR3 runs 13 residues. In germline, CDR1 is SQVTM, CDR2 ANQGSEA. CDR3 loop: CSVRRLADGEQFF. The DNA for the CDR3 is TGCAGCGTTCGGAGACTAGCAGACGGTGAGCAGTTCTTC.

Written as DNA, the CDR3 is TGCAGCGTTAGGGCGTTCAATGAGCAGTTCTTC. Translated, it gives CSVRAFNEQFF. V gene TRBV29-1 combines with J gene TRBJ2-1; D gene unclear. Trimming shortened V by 5 bases and J by 6 bases, and 8 bases separated the two germline ends. Germline V gene sequence: CDR1 SQVTM, CDR2 ANQGSEA. The CDR3 length is 11 residues.

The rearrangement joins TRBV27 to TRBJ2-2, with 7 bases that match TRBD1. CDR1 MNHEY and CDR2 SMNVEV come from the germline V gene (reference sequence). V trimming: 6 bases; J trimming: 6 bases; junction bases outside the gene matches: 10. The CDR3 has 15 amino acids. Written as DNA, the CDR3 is TGTGCCAGCAGAGGACAGGCCGAAAGATCCGGGGAGCTGTTTTTT. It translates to CASRGQAERSGELFF.

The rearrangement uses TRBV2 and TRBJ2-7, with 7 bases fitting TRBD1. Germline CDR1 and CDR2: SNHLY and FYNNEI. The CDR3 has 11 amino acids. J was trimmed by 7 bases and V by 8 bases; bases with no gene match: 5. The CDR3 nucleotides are TGTGCCAGCGAGGGGGCTAAGGAGCAGTACTTC. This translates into CASEGAKEQYF. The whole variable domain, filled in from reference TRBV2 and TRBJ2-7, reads EPEVTQTPSHQVTQMGQEVILRCVPISNHLYFYWYRQILGQKVEFLVSFYNNEISEKSEIFDDQFSVERPDGSNFTLKIRSTKLEDSAMYFCASEGAKEQYFGPGTRLTVT.

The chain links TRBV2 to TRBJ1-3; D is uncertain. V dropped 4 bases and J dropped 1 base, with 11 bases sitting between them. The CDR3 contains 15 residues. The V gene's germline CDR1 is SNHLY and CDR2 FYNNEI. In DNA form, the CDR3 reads TGTGCCAGCAGTGGGACTCTCGCTTCTGGAAACACCATATATTTT. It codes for CASSGTLASGNTIYF.

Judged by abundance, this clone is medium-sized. The CDR3 nucleotides are TGTGCCAGCAGCTTAACAGGGGGCGTAAACACCATATATTTT. The encoded protein is CASSLTGGVNTIYF. The chain links TRBV7-2 to TRBJ1-3, with 9 nucleotides matching TRBD1. Per germline, CDR1 SGHTA and CDR2 FQGNSA. J was trimmed by 6 bases and V by 2 bases; bases with no gene match: 2. This CDR3 comprises 14 residues.

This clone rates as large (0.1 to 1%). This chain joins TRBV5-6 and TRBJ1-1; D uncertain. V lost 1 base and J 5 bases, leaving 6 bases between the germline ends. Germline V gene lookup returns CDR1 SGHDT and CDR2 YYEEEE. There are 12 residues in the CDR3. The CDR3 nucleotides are TGTGCCAGCAGCTTGAGAGGGACTGAAGCTTTCTTT. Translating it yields CASSLRGTEAFF. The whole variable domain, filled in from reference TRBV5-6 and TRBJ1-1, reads DAGVTQSPTHLIKTRGQQVTLRCSPKSGHDTVSWYQQALGQGPQFIFQYYEEEERQRGNFPDRFSGHQFPNYSSELNVNALLLGDSALYLCASSLRGTEAFFGQGTRLTVV.

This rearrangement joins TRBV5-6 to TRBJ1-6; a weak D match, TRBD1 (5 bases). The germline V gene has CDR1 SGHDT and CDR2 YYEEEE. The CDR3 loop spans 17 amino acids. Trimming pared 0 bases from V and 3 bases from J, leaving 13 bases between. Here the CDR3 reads CASSLESGANYNSPLHF. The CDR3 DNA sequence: TGTGCCAGCAGCTTGGAATCTGGGGCTAACTATAATTCACCCCTCCACTTT.